This entry describes one T cell receptor beta chain. Antigen unknown. Germline CDR1 is SGHDT and CDR2 is YYEEEE. The CDR3 is 16 amino acids. J was trimmed by 4 bases and V by 2 bases; bases with no gene match: 7. One entry per CDR3 protein, called by TCRdb with MiXCR from the reads. Of approximately 250,000 distinct CDR3 sequences listed, 9% to 15% were seen once; the top ten hold 1.5% to 2%. The data originate from a study of T cell repertoires in cytomegalovirus infection. Across the study: Public TCR beta signatures marked donors with CMV infection and the matching HLA. Study-wide results and limits: Of the TCR beta families, the public ones yielded a cumulative frequency that identified carriers of CMV plus the relevant HLA. It was HLA-C-restricted CMV-specific TCR beta clonotypes that dominated the response ex vivo.

J is TRBJ1-1 and V is TRBV5-6; 11 bases match TRBD1. Sample: PBMCs. The sequence was obtained from a human donor in good health (CMV status not recorded). Some clones in this sample may be carry-over from other donors' samples. The CDR3 DNA reads as TGTGCCAGCAGCTTAGGACAGGGGGCTTGGATCACTGAAGCTTTCTTT. Translation: CASSLGQGAWITEAFF.